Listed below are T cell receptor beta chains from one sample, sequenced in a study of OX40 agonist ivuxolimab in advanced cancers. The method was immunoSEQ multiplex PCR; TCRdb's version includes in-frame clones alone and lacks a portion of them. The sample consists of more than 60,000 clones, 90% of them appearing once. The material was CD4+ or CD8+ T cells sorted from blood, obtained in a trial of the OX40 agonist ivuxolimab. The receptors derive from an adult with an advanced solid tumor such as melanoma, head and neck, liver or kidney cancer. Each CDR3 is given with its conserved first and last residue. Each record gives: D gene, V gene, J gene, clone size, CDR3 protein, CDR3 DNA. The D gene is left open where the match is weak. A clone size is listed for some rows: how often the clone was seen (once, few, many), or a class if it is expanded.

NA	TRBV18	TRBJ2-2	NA	CASSPLTGSGGELFF	TGTGCCAGCTCACCACTTACAGGGTCTGGCGGGGAGCTGTTTTTT
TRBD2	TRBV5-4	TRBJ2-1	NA	CASSLGGTSNEQFF	TGTGCCAGCAGCTTGGGGGGGACTAGCAATGAGCAGTTCTTC
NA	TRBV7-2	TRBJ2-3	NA	CASRKGLSTDTQYF	TGTGCCAGCAGAAAGGGCCTTTCCACAGATACGCAGTATTTT
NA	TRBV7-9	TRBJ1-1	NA	CASSLPGLAEAFF	TGTGCCAGCAGCTTGCCGGGTTTAGCTGAAGCTTTCTTT
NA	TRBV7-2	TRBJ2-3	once	CASAGAGTDTQYF	TGTGCCAGTGCCGGGGCCGGCACAGATACGCAGTATTTT
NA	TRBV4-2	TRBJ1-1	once	CASSHIGGKGTEAFF	TGTGCCAGCAGCCACATAGGGGGGAAAGGCACTGAAGCTTTCTTT
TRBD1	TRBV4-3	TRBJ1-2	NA	CASSQEGRGDGYTF	TGCGCCAGCAGCCAGGAGGGCAGGGGGGATGGCTACACCTTC
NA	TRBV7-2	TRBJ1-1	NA	CASSLMTMNTEAFF	TGTGCCAGCAGCTTAATGACGATGAACACTGAAGCTTTCTTT
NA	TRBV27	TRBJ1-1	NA	CASSFLGTTEAFF	TGTGCCAGCAGTTTCTTGGGGACCACTGAAGCTTTCTTT
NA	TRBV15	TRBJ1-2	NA	CATSSQGSSHYGYTF	TGTGCCACCAGCAGCCAAGGAAGTTCGCACTATGGCTACACCTTC
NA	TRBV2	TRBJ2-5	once	CASSGNQGGETQYF	TGTGCCAGCAGCGGGAATCAGGGGGGGGAGACCCAGTACTTC
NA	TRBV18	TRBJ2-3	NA	CASSPLRATDTQYF	TGTGCCAGCTCACCCCTTAGGGCCACAGATACGCAGTATTTT
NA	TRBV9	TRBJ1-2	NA	CASSAHRDGWGYTF	TGTGCCAGCAGCGCCCATCGGGACGGCTGGGGCTACACCTTC
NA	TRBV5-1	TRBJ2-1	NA	CASSLQGHEQFF	TGCGCCAGCAGCCTTCAGGGTCATGAGCAGTTCTTC
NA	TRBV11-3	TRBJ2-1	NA	CASSQSGPAFRNNEQFF	TGTGCCAGCAGTCAAAGCGGTCCCGCCTTTAGAAACAATGAGCAGTTCTTC
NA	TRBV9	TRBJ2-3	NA	CASSPGPPQGGTQYF	TGTGCCAGCAGCCCAGGTCCCCCGCAGGGGGGTACGCAGTATTTT
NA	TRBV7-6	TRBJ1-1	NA	CASSLVGGNTEAFF	TGTGCCAGCAGCTTAGTTGGAGGGAACACTGAAGCTTTCTTT
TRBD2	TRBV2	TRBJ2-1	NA	CASLPGLAGGSEQFF	TGTGCCAGCCTGCCGGGACTAGCGGGAGGCAGTGAGCAGTTCTTC
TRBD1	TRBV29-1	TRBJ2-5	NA	CSVVGQGGTQYF	TGCAGCGTGGTTGGACAGGGTGGGACCCAGTACTTC
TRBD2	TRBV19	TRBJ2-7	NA	CASSGRLATSYEQYF	TGTGCCAGTAGTGGTCGACTAGCGACCTCCTACGAGCAGTACTTC
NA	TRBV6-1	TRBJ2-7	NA	CASRERVGSYEQYF	TGTGCCAGCAGGGAAAGGGTAGGGTCCTACGAGCAGTACTTC
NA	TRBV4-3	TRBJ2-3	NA	CASSGLDSKADTQYF	TGCGCCAGCAGCGGCCTGGACAGTAAAGCTGATACGCAGTATTTT
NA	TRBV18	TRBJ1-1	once	CASSPLSGGTEAFF	TGTGCCAGCTCACCACTCTCGGGCGGCACTGAAGCTTTCTTT
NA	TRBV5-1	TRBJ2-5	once	CASSPGDQETQHF	TGCGCCAGCAGTCCGGGGGACCAAGAGACCCAGCACTTC
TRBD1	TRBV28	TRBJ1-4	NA	CAIGTASNEKLFF	TGTGCCATCGGGACAGCGTCTAATGAAAAACTGTTTTTT
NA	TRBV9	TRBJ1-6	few	CASSVGPSSYNSPLHF	TGTGCCAGCAGCGTGGGGCCTAGCTCCTATAATTCACCCCTCCACTTT
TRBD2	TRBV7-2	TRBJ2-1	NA	CASSLLAGTDNEQFF	TGTGCCAGCAGCTTACTAGCGGGGACGGACAATGAGCAGTTCTTC
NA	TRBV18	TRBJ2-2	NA	CASSPPGSGELFF	TGTGCCAGCTCACCCCCAGGGTCCGGGGAGCTGTTTTTT
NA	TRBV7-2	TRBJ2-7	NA	CASSSGGGSYEQYF	TGTGCCAGCAGCTCAGGGGGCGGGAGCTACGAGCAGTACTTC
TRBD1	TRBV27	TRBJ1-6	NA	CASSLVDRGPNSPLHF	TGTGCCAGCAGTTTAGTAGACAGGGGGCCGAATTCACCCCTCCACTTT
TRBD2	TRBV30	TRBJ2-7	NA	CAWKLAGAGEQYF	TGTGCCTGGAAGCTAGCGGGAGCCGGCGAGCAGTACTTC
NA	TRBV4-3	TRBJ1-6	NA	CASSQGTLDNSPLHF	TGCGCCAGCAGCCAAGGGACACTCGATAATTCACCCCTCCACTTT
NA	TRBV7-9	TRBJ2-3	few	CASSRGEVPTDTQYF	TGTGCCAGCAGCCGTGGGGAAGTCCCCACAGATACGCAGTATTTT
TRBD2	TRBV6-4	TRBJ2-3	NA	CASRTSGNPTDTQYF	TGTGCCAGCAGAACTAGCGGAAACCCCACAGATACGCAGTATTTT
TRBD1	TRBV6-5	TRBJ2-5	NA	CASRRQGGQETQYF	TGTGCCAGCAGACGACAGGGGGGCCAAGAGACCCAGTACTTC
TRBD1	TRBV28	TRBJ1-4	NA	CASSPGQGLNEKLFF	TGTGCCAGCAGTCCCGGACAGGGCCTAAATGAAAAACTGTTTTTT
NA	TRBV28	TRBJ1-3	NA	CASSPPPSEAGNTIYF	TGTGCCAGCAGTCCCCCCCCCTCCGAGGCTGGAAACACCATATATTTT
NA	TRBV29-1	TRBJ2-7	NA	CSVETVRNGEQYF	TGCAGCGTTGAAACAGTCAGGAACGGCGAGCAGTACTTC
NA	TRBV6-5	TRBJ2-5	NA	CASSYSGPRETQYF	TGTGCCAGCAGTTACTCTGGGCCTAGGGAGACCCAGTACTTC
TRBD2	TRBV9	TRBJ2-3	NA	CASSAGTSGATDTQYF	TGTGCCAGCAGCGCGGGGACTAGCGGGGCCACAGATACGCAGTATTTT
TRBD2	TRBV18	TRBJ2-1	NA	CASRLSGSDNEQFF	TGTGCCAGCCGACTTAGCGGGAGTGACAATGAGCAGTTCTTC
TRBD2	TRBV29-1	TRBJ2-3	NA	CSVPSGGAGDTQYF	TGCAGCGTGCCTAGCGGGGGGGCGGGAGATACGCAGTATTTT
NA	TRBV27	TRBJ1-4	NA	CASGRQSTNEKLFF	TGTGCCAGCGGCCGACAGTCAACTAATGAAAAACTGTTTTTT
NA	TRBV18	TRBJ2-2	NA	CASSPPSTITGELFF	TGTGCCAGCTCACCACCGTCAACAATCACCGGGGAGCTGTTTTTT
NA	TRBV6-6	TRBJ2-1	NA	CASSFSGGNEQFF	TGTGCCAGCAGTTTCTCCGGGGGCAATGAGCAGTTCTTC
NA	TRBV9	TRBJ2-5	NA	CASSSTGRAQETQYF	TGTGCCAGCAGCTCGACAGGACGGGCCCAAGAGACCCAGTACTTC
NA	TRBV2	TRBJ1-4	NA	CASTGVTNEKLFF	TGTGCCAGCACGGGGGTGACTAATGAAAAACTGTTTTTT